This T cell receptor (beta chain) was identified in a study of RUNX1 and TCR beta rearrangement in T-cell leukemia (dated by TCRdb to 2020 to 2022). Turning to the overall study: The comparison of TCR beta rearrangements and CDR3 junctions set some 13 T-ALLs carrying mono-allelic acquired RUNX1 mutations against over 9 T-ALLs that were RUNX1 wildtype. All RUNX1 mutations in the mutated group were heterozygous, ten in the Runt homology domain and a few in the transactivation domain. The RUNX1 wildtype T-ALLs were matched on an immature maturation arrest stage, which was defined as the absence of cytoplasmic or surface TCR beta protein. To allow a comparison of D1 versus D2 segments, the RUNX1 wildtype T-ALLs were chosen so that each carried at least incomplete clonal TCR beta rearrangements. The maturation arrest stages of RUNX1-mutated T-ALLs were more diverse, with some cases arrested before the onset of TCR beta rearrangement. TCR beta rearrangements in human T-ALL were analyzed for comparison with results obtained from a Runx1 knockout mouse model. RUNX1 mutation status of the T-ALL cases had been determined in an earlier study. The multicentric trials were GRAALL-2003, along with GRAALL-2005. After EuroClonality multiplex PCR on genomic DNA, Genescan analysis was used to assess TCR rearrangements. What the authors observed across the whole study: The number of available clonal rearrangements was too small to assess TCR beta CDR3 length or D segment truncation in T-ALLs. TCR beta J1 cluster usage was similar between RUNX1-mutated and wildtype T-ALLs, with no significant difference. A smaller share of RUNX1-mutated T-ALLs had clonal TCR beta rearrangements (roughly 60%) than has been reported for T-ALL in general (over 75%). Among T-ALL clonal rearrangements, TCR beta D1 segment usage was about 81% in the RUNX1-mutated group and around 63% in the wildtype group, a difference that was not significant.

Library preparation used PCR. Instrument on record: Illumina MiSeq. Next generation amplicon sequencing was used to characterize TCR beta DJ and VDJ rearrangements. Under the source paper's analysis protocol: Amplicon sequencing data were analyzed with the Vidjil software to identify clonal TCR beta rearrangements. TCR beta rearrangement characteristics were compared between RUNX1-mutated and wildtype groups using two-tailed Fisher exact tests. TCRdb reprocessed the public reads (quality trimming at Q25 with fastp, clone calling with MiXCR) and kept in-frame beta chains. Identical CDR3 protein sequences are pooled into one entry, listed with their most common genes and DNA. The V and J calls shown here were made by TCRdb, not taken from the authors' results. This sample comprises 350 to 450 distinct CDR3 sequences, over 15% of them detected only once. In total, the top ten clones hold less than 35% of the sample.

V sheds 3 bases and J sheds 9 bases, leaving 8 bases between their ends. The CDR3 runs 12 amino acids, cysteine and phenylalanine included. Just CDR3 DNA is preserved here, 36 bases in frame from base 1. By share, this clonotype ranks as large (0.1 to 1%). Its binding antigen is unknown. Base quality data are lacking; no much larger clone is found one base away. For oncotyping and quantification of minimal residual disease, T-ALL samples were taken at diagnosis from children and adults treated according to protocol. The sequence links TRBV12-3 or TRBV12-4 to TRBJ2-2, with the D gene not clear enough to name. Sequencing was done on a sample of blood. This TCR was recovered from a male donor with T-cell acute lymphoblastic leukemia. The DNA reads as follows: TGTGCCAGCAGTTTTGATCGGAGGGAGCTGTTTTTT. This encodes CASSFDRRELFF.